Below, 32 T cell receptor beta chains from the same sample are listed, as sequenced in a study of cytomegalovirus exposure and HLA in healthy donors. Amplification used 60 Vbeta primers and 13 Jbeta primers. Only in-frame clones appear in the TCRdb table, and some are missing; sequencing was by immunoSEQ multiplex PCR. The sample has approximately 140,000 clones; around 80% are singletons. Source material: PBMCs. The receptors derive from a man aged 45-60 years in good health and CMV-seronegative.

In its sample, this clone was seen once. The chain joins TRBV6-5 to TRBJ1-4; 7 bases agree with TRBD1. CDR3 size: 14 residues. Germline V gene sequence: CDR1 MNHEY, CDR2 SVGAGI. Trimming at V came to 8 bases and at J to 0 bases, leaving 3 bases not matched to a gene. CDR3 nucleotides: TGTGCCAGCGGCAGGGGGGCAACTAATGAAAAACTGTTTTTT. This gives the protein CASGRGATNEKLFF.

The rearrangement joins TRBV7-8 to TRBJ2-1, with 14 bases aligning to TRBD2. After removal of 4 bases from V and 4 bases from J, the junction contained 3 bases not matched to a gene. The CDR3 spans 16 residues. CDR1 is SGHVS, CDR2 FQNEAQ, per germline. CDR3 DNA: TGTGCCAGCAGCTGGGGACTAGCGGGGGCATACAATGAGCAGTTCTTC. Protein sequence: CASSWGLAGAYNEQFF.

CDR3: CASSSDTGFSYEQYF. DNA of the CDR3: TGTGCCAGCAGCTCCGACACAGGGTTCTCCTACGAGCAGTACTTC. The rearrangement links TRBV7-2 to TRBJ2-7; a possible D gene is TRBD1 (6 bases). Trimming took 4 bases from V and 0 from J, leaving 13 bases between them. The CDR3 consists of 15 residues. Germline V lookup: CDR1 SGHTA, CDR2 FQGNSA.

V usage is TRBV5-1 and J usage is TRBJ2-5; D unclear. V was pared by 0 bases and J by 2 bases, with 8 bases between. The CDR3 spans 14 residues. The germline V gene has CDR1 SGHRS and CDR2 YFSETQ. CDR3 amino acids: CASSLDRSQETQYF. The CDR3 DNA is TGCGCCAGCAGCTTGGACAGAAGTCAAGAGACCCAGTACTTC.

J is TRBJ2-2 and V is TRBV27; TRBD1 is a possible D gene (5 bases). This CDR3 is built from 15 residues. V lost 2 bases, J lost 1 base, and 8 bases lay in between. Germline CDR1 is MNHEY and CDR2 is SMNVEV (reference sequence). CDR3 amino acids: CASSLGQGNTGELFF. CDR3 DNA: TGTGCCAGCAGTTTAGGGCAGGGGAACACCGGGGAGCTGTTTTTT.

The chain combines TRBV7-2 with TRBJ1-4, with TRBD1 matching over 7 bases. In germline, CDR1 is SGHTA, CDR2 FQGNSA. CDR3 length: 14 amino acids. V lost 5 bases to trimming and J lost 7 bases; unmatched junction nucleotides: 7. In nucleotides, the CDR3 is TGTGCCAGCAGCCGAGGGGGCAAGGGTGAAAAACTGTTTTTT. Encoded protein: CASSRGGKGEKLFF.

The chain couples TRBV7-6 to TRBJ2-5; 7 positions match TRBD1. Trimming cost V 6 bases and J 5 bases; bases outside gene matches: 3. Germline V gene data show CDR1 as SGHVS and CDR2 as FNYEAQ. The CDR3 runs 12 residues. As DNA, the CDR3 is TGTGCCAGCAGAGACAGGGCTGAGACCCAGTACTTC. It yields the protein CASRDRAETQYF.

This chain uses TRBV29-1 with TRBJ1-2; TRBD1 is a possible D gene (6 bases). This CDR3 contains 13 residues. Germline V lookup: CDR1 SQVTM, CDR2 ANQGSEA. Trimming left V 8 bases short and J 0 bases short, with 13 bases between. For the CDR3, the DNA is TGCAGCATTACCGGGACATCTAACTATGGCTACACCTTC. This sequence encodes CSITGTSNYGYTF.

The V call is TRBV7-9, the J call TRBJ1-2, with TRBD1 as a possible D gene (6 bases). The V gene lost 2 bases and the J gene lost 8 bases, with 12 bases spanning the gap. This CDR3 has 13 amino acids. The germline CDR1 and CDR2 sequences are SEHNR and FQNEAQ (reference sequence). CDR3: CASSLRWDNGYTF. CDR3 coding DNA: TGTGCCAGCAGCTTACGGTGGGACAACGGCTACACCTTC.

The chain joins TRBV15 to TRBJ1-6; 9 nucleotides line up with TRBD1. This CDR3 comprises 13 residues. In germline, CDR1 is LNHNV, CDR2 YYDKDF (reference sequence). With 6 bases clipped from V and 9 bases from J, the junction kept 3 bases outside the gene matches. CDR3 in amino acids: CATSDRGFSPLHF. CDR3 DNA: TGTGCCACCAGTGACAGGGGGTTTTCACCCCTCCACTTT. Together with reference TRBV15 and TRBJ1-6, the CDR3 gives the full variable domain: DAMVIQNPRYQVTQFGKPVTLSCSQTLNHNVMYWYQQKSSQAPKLLFHYYDKDFNNEADTPDNFQSRRPNTSFCFLDIRSPGLGDTAMYLCATSDRGFSPLHFGNGTRLTVT.

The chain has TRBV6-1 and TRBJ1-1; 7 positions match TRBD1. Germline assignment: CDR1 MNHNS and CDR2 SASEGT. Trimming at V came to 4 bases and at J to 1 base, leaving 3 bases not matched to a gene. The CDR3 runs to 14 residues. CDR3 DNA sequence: TGTGCCAGCAGTGTTGGGACAGAGAACACTGAAGCTTTCTTT. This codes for CASSVGTENTEAFF.

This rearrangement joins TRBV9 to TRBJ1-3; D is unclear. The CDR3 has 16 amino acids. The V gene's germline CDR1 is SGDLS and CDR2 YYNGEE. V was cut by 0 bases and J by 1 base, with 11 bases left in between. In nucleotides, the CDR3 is TGTGCCAGCAGCGTAGCCCCGAGCAGGTCTGGAAACACCATATATTTT. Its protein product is CASSVAPSRSGNTIYF.

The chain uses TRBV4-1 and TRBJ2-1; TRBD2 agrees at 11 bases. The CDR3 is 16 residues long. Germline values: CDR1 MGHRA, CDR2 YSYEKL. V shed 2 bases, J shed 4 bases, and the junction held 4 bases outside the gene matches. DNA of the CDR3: TGCGCCAGCAGCCAACCCGGGACTAGCGGATACAATGAGCAGTTCTTC. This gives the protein CASSQPGTSGYNEQFF.

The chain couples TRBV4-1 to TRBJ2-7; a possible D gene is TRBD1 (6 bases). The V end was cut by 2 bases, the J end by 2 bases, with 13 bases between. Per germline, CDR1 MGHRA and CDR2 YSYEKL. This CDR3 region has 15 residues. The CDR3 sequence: CASSQSRTAAYEQYF. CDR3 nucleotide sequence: TGCGCCAGCAGCCAAAGCAGGACAGCAGCCTACGAGCAGTACTTC.

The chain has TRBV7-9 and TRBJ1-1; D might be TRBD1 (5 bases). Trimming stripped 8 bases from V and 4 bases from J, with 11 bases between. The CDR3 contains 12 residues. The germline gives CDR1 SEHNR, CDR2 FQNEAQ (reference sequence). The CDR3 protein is CASGGEGTEAFF. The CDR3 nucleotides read TGTGCCAGCGGGGGGGAGGGCACTGAAGCTTTCTTT.

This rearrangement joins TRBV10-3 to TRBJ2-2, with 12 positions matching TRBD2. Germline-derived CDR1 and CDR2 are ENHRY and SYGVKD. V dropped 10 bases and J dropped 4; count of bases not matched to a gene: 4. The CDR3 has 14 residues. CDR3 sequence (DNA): TGTGCCACCTCTAGCGGGGGGGCCACCGGGGAGCTGTTTTTT. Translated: CATSSGGATGELFF.

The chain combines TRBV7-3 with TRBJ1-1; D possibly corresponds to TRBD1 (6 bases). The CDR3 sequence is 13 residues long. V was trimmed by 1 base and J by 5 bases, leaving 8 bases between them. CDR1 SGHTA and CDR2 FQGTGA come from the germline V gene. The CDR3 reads CASSLMQGTEAFF. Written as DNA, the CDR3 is TGTGCCAGCAGCTTAATGCAGGGGACTGAAGCTTTCTTT.

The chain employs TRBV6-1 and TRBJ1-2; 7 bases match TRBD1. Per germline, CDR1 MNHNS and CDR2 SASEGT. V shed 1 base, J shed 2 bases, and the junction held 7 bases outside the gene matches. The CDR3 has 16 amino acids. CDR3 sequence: CASSEGRTGSNYGYTF. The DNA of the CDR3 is TGTGCCAGCAGTGAAGGTCGGACAGGCTCCAACTATGGCTACACCTTC.

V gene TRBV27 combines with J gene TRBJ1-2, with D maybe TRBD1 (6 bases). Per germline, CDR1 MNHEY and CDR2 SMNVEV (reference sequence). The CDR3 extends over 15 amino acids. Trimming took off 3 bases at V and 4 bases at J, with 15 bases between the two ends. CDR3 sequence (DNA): TGTGCCAGCAGTTTGGACAGAACAAAATTCTATGGCTACACCTTC. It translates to CASSLDRTKFYGYTF.

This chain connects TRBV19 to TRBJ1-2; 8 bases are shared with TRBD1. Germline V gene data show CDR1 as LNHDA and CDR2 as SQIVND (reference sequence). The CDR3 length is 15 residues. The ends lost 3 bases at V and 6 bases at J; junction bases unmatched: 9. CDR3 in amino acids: CASSIGSRGLDGYTF. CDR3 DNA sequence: TGTGCCAGTAGTATTGGTTCCAGGGGGCTGGATGGCTACACCTTC.

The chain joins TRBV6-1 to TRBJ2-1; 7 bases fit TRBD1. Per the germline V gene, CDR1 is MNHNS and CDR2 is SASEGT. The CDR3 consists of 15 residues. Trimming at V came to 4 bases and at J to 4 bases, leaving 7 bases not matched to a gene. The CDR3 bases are TGTGCCAGCAGTGCATACAGGGGTTTATACAATGAGCAGTTCTTC. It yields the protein CASSAYRGLYNEQFF.

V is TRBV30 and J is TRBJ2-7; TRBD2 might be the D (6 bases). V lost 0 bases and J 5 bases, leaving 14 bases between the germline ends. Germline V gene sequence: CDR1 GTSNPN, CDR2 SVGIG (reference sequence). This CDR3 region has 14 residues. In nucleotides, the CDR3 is TGTGCCTGGAGTGTAGGTGCGGGGTGGAACGAGCAGTACTTC. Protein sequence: CAWSVGAGWNEQYF.

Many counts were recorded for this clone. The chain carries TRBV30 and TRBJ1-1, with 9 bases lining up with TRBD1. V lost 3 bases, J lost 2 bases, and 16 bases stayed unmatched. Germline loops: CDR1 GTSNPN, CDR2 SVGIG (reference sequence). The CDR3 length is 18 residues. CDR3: CAWSIGQGTNRPNTEAFF. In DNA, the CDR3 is TGTGCCTGGAGCATCGGACAGGGGACTAACAGACCTAACACTGAAGCTTTCTTT.

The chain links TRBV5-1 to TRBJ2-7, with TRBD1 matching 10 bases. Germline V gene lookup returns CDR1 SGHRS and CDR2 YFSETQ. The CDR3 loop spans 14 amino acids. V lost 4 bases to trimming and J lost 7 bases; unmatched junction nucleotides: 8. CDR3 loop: CASSTGQGGREQYF. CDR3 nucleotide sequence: TGCGCCAGCAGCACCGGACAGGGGGGTAGAGAGCAGTACTTC.

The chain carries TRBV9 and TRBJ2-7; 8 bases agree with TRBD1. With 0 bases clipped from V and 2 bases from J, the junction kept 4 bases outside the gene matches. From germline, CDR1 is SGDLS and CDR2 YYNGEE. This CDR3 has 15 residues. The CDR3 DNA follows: TGTGCCAGCAGCGTAGGCGGACAGGGCCCCTACGAGCAGTACTTC. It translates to CASSVGGQGPYEQYF.

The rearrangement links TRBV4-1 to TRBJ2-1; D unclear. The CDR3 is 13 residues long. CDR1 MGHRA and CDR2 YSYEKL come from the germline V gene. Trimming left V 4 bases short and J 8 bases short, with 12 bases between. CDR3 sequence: CASSPLPLDEQFF. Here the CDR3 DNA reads TGCGCCAGCAGCCCCCTCCCCCTTGATGAGCAGTTCTTC.

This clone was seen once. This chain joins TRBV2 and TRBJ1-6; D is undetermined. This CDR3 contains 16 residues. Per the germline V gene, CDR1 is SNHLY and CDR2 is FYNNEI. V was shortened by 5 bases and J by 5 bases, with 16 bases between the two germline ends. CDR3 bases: TGTGCCAGCAGTTTAGTGGACTTTCCCGATAATTCACCCCTCCACTTT. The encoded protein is CASSLVDFPDNSPLHF.

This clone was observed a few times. CDR3 sequence (DNA): TGTGCCAGCAGCCACCGGACAGGCCGATGGACTAACTATGGCTACACCTTC. As protein: CASSHRTGRWTNYGYTF. V and J are TRBV25-1 and TRBJ1-2; 7 bases line up with TRBD1. Germline V CDR1 and CDR2: MGHDK, SYGVNS. Germline trimming cut 6 bases from V and 0 bases from J; bases unmatched to any gene: 13. This CDR3 is 17 amino acids long.

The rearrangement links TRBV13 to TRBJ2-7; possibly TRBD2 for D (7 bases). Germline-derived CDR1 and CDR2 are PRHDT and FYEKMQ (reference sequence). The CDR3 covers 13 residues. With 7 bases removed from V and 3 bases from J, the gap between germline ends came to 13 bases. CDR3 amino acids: CASKSRGGYEQYF. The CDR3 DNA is TGTGCCAGCAAAAGTAGGGGGGGCTACGAGCAGTACTTC.

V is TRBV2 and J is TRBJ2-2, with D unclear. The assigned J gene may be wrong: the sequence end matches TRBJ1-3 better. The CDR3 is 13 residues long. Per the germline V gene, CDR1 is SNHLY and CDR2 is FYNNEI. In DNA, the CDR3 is TGTGCCAGCAGGCCTGACATAGGAAACACCATATATTTT. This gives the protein CASRPDIGNTIYF.

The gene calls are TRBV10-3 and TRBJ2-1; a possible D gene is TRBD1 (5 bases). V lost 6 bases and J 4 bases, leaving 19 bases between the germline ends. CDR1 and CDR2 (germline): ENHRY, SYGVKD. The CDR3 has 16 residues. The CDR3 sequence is CAISGNRNRDYNEQFF. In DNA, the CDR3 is TGTGCCATCAGCGGAAACAGGAATAGAGATTACAATGAGCAGTTCTTC.

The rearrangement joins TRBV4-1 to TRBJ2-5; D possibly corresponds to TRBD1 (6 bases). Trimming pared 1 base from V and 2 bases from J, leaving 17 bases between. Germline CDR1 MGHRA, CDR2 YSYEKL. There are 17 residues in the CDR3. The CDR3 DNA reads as TGCGCCAGCAGCCAAGTGGGGACCAGGGGCATACAAGAGACCCAGTACTTC. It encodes CASSQVGTRGIQETQYF.